Shown below are 28 T cell receptor beta chains from a single sample sequenced in a study of vaccination and CD4 T cells after COVID-19. What these receptors recognize is not known. CD4+ T cells that had been cultured provided DNA sequenced with the Oncomine TCR Beta short-read assay. One entry per CDR3 protein, called by TCRdb with MiXCR from the PCR reads. The sample lists several thousand distinct CDR3 sequences, under 50% occurring once. Treatment specified: approximately nine-day PBMC culture with coronavirus spike peptide pools or control peptides (ViraFEST assay). Harvesting of the unexposed donor's CD4+ T cells predated the COVID-19 pandemic (2011-2018). Material for sequencing was CD4+ T cells from blood, cultured in vitro. The origin of the receptors is a human donor in good health.

This clonotype was found a few times. The chain employs TRBV5-8 and TRBJ2-5, with 7 bases aligning to TRBD1. The CDR3 is 15 amino acids. V lost 0 bases and J lost 1; bases outside the gene matches: 3. Germline V CDR1 and CDR2: SGHTS, YDEGEE. CDR3 sequence: CASSLEGTAQETQYF. The CDR3 nucleotides are TGTGCCAGCAGCTTGGAGGGGACAGCCCAAGAGACCCAGTACTTC.

The chain joins TRBV4-1 to TRBJ1-2; a possible D gene is TRBD1 (6 bases). Between the trimmed V and J ends, which lost 1 base and 12 bases, there was a span of 18 bases. The V gene's germline CDR1 is MGHRA and CDR2 YSYEKL. The CDR3 sequence is 14 residues long. The CDR3 DNA follows: TGCGCCAGCAGCCAAGTCGGACAGTATGTGGGCCACACCTTC. It encodes CASSQVGQYVGHTF.

V gene TRBV2 combines with J gene TRBJ2-7; D possibly corresponds to TRBD2 (7 bases). CDR1 and CDR2 (germline): SNHLY, FYNNEI. Trimming took 8 bases from V and 2 from J, leaving 22 bases between them. This CDR3 region has 16 residues. Here the CDR3 DNA reads TGTGCCAGCTACCCCCCCGGGAGGACAGATGCCTACGAGCAGTACTTC. It specifies CASYPPGRTDAYEQYF. The entire variable domain, with the rest obtained from reference TRBV2 and TRBJ2-7, is as follows: EPEVTQTPSHQVTQMGQEVILRCVPISNHLYFYWYRQILGQKVEFLVSFYNNEISEKSEIFDDQFSVERPDGSNFTLKIRSTKLEDSAMYFCASYPPGRTDAYEQYFGPGTRLTVT.

The chain couples TRBV7-9 to TRBJ1-5, with D maybe TRBD1 (5 bases). Germline V lookup: CDR1 SEHNR, CDR2 FQNEAQ (reference sequence). CDR3 length: 18 residues. V shed 0 bases and J shed 3 bases, with 18 bases lying between them. The DNA for the CDR3 is TGTGCCAGCAGCTTAGCGCGGGGCAGTGATGTTTTCAATCAGCCCCAGCATTTT. This codes for CASSLARGSDVFNQPQHF. Drawing the rest from reference TRBV7-9 and TRBJ1-5, the complete variable domain is DTGVSQNPRHKITKRGQNVTFRCDPISEHNRLYWYRQTLGQGPEFLTYFQNEAQLEKSRLLSDRFSAERPKGSFSTLEIQRTEQGDSAMYLCASSLARGSDVFNQPQHFGDGTRLSIL.

This clonotype qualifies as large. V and J are TRBV5-1 and TRBJ2-7; 9 positions agree with TRBD1. Germline V lookup: CDR1 SGHRS, CDR2 YFSETQ. The CDR3 loop spans 15 amino acids. Trimming at V came to 2 bases and at J to 0 bases, leaving 3 bases not matched to a gene. CDR3 loop: CASSLGQGSSYEQYF. The DNA of the CDR3 is TGCGCCAGCAGCTTAGGACAGGGGAGCTCCTACGAGCAGTACTTC.

This clonotype was counted only a few times. V is TRBV10-2 and J is TRBJ1-2; TRBD1 matches 8 bases. The germline V gene encodes CDR1 WSHSY and CDR2 SAAADI. The V segment lost 6 bases and the J segment 1 base; nucleotides outside the gene matches: 7. This CDR3 has 15 residues. DNA of the CDR3: TGCGCCAGCAGAGATGGGACAGGATATAACTATGGCTACACCTTC. Translating it yields CASRDGTGYNYGYTF.

In this sample, this clonotype turned up once. The chain has TRBV4-2 and TRBJ2-5; no firm D call. V lost 0 bases and J 2 bases, leaving 10 bases between the germline ends. The germline CDR1 and CDR2 sequences are LGHNA and YNFKEQ. The CDR3 spans 15 residues. The CDR3 spells CASSQDRLIQETQYF. CDR3 in DNA: TGTGCCAGCAGCCAAGACCGCCTGATTCAAGAGACCCAGTACTTC.

This clonotype showed up just a few times. The rearrangement joins TRBV28 to TRBJ1-2; D gene unclear. Germline V CDR1 and CDR2: MDHEN, SYDVKM. Trimming removed 6 bases at V and 8 bases at J, with 13 bases between. This CDR3 comprises 12 residues. The CDR3 spells CASSLRSWGYTF. CDR3 sequence (DNA): TGTGCCAGCAGCCTCCGGTCCTGGGGCTACACCTTC.

V gene TRBV6-2 or TRBV6-3 combines with J gene TRBJ1-4; 10 bases are a match to TRBD1. CDR1 and CDR2 from the germline V gene are MNHEY and SVGEGT. This CDR3 has 15 residues. V dropped 5 bases and J dropped 2; count of bases not matched to a gene: 2. The CDR3 loop is CASSRQGATNEKLFF. In DNA, the CDR3 is TGTGCCAGCAGTCGACAGGGGGCGACTAATGAAAAACTGTTTTTT.

V and J are TRBV6-1 and TRBJ1-1; 11 bases are a match to TRBD1. Germline CDR1 is MNHNS and CDR2 is SASEGT. The CDR3 sequence is 14 residues long. The junction had 7 bases not matched to a gene; V was cut back by 2 bases and J by 11 bases. The CDR3 reads CASSEQGTGGRAFF. CDR3 nucleotide sequence: TGTGCCAGCAGTGAACAAGGGACAGGGGGTCGGGCTTTCTTT.

The chain employs TRBV25-1 and TRBJ1-2; D unclear. The germline V gene encodes CDR1 MGHDK and CDR2 SYGVNS. The CDR3 extends over 14 amino acids. The V gene lost 5 bases and the J gene lost 0 bases, with 10 bases spanning the gap. The CDR3, as DNA: TGTGCCAGCAGTAAGGACGGGGCTAACTATGGCTACACCTTC. This encodes CASSKDGANYGYTF.

This clonotype was found a few times. The chain carries TRBV7-9 and TRBJ1-1; TRBD1 aligns across 9 bases. The germline V gene has CDR1 SEHNR and CDR2 FQNEAQ (reference sequence). The ends lost 4 bases at V and 5 bases at J; junction bases unmatched: 8. The CDR3 loop spans 15 amino acids. CDR3 nucleotides: TGTGCCAGCAGCTGGCAACAGGGGGCTGGGACTGAAGCTTTCTTT. Translating gives CASSWQQGAGTEAFF.

J is TRBJ1-2 and V is TRBV11-2, with D possibly TRBD1 on 6 matching bases. In germline, CDR1 is SGHAT, CDR2 FQNNGV. V lost 8 bases and J lost 4, with 11 bases in between. This CDR3 is built from 12 residues. The CDR3 region is CASGGSPYGYTF. CDR3 DNA sequence: TGTGCCAGCGGGGGCAGCCCCTATGGCTACACCTTC.

V gene TRBV19 combines with J gene TRBJ1-1; 11 nucleotides agree with TRBD1. Germline V CDR1 and CDR2: LNHDA, SQIVND (reference sequence). The CDR3 runs 15 residues. After removal of 4 bases from V and 3 bases from J, the junction contained 4 bases not matched to a gene. CDR3 region: CASSRGQGADTEAFF. The CDR3 DNA follows: TGTGCCAGTAGTAGAGGACAGGGGGCGGACACTGAAGCTTTCTTT.

This chain links TRBV30 with TRBJ1-1; D not resolved. Germline-derived CDR1 and CDR2 are GTSNPN and SVGIG (reference sequence). The length of the CDR3 is 14 residues. V lost 2 bases, J lost 1 base, and 11 bases lay in between. As DNA, the CDR3 is TGTGCCTGGAGTTACGGACGGGCGAACACTGAAGCTTTCTTT. Residues: CAWSYGRANTEAFF.

By frequency in the sample, this clonotype is medium-sized. The chain joins TRBV20-1 to TRBJ1-5, with 7 positions matching TRBD1. This CDR3 comprises 14 residues. Looked up from germline, CDR1 is DFQATT and CDR2 is SNEGSKA (reference sequence). V gave up 1 base and J gave up 7 bases; unmatched junction bases: 7. As DNA, the CDR3 is TGCAGTGCTAGAGTGGCAGGGGGTGGCCAGCCCCAGCATTTT. Translating it yields CSARVAGGGQPQHF.

The V call is TRBV11-3, the J call TRBJ1-3; D unresolved. V lost 3 bases and J lost 11, with 14 bases in between. Germline CDR1 is SGHNT and CDR2 is YENEEA. The CDR3 is 13 residues long. The DNA of the CDR3 is TGTGCCAGCAGCTTCGCTCCCAATTACGCCATATATTTT. The encoded protein is CASSFAPNYAIYF.

This clonotype was counted a few times. The chain is built from TRBV19 and TRBJ2-5; unclear D gene. This CDR3 has 13 amino acids. CDR1 and CDR2 from the germline V gene are LNHDA and SQIVND (reference sequence). V was trimmed by 5 bases and J by 2 bases, leaving 9 bases between them. In DNA, the CDR3 is TGTGCCAGTAGTGTTAGGATTCAAGAGACCCAGTACTTC. It translates to CASSVRIQETQYF.

The chain links TRBV6-2 or TRBV6-3 to TRBJ1-5, with D unresolved. CDR3 length equals 14 residues. Deletions cut 2 bases from V and 3 bases from J, with 8 bases between. From germline, CDR1 is MNHEY and CDR2 SVGEGT. CDR3: CASSYGSPNQPQHF. The CDR3 bases are TGTGCCAGCAGTTACGGGAGTCCCAATCAGCCCCAGCATTTT.

This sequence joins TRBV19 and TRBJ2-7, with 7 bases fitting TRBD1. Germline CDR1 reads LNHDA; CDR2 reads SQIVND (reference sequence). Trimming at V came to 6 bases and at J to 6 bases, leaving 5 bases not matched to a gene. This CDR3 is built from 12 residues. CDR3 region: CASRRPGGEQYF. As DNA, the CDR3 is TGTGCCAGTAGGAGACCAGGGGGCGAGCAGTACTTC. Full variable domain (missing parts from reference TRBV19 and TRBJ2-7): DGGITQSPKYLFRKEGQNVTLSCEQNLNHDAMYWYRQDPGQGLRLIYYSQIVNDFQKGDIAEGYSVSREKKESFPLTVTSAQKNPTAFYLCASRRPGGEQYFGPGTRLTVT.

This chain uses TRBV7-2 with TRBJ2-7; no reliable D call. The germline V gene encodes CDR1 SGHTA and CDR2 FQGNSA. CDR3 length: 15 amino acids. V lost 1 base to trimming and J lost 3 bases, with 13 bases between them. CDR3 bases: TGTGCCAGCAGCTTAGGAAGTGCAGGAAACTACGAGCAGTACTTC. Residues: CASSLGSAGNYEQYF.

This clonotype was picked up one time. The V and J genes are TRBV7-9 and TRBJ2-1; possible D gene TRBD2, 6 bases. The DNA end is a closer match to TRBJ2-7, so the J assignment may be wrong. This CDR3 has 16 amino acids. Looked up from germline, CDR1 is SEHNR and CDR2 is FQNEAQ (reference sequence). DNA of the CDR3: TGTGCCAGCAGCTTCGGACCGGGAGTGCCCCCCTACGAGCAGTACTTC. It codes for CASSFGPGVPPYEQYF.

The rearrangement links TRBV24-1 to TRBJ1-1, with TRBD1 identical over 9 bases. V lost 3 bases to trimming and J lost 11 bases; unmatched junction nucleotides: 3. The germline V gene encodes CDR1 KGHDR and CDR2 SFDVKD. The CDR3 runs to 12 residues. As DNA, the CDR3 is TGTGCCACCAGTGATGGACAGGGGAACGCTTTCTTT. Translating it yields CATSDGQGNAFF.

The V and J genes are TRBV5-1 and TRBJ1-1; D may be TRBD1 (5 bases). The CDR3 is made up of 14 amino acids. The V and J ends lost 0 bases and 4 bases respectively, with 10 bases between them. Germline assignment: CDR1 SGHRS and CDR2 YFSETQ. The CDR3 here is CASSLGGGTTEAFF. The CDR3, as DNA: TGCGCCAGCAGCTTGGGGGGAGGGACCACTGAAGCTTTCTTT.

This clonotype was found a few times. V gene TRBV14 combines with J gene TRBJ1-1; D unclear. Between the trimmed V and J ends, which lost 3 bases and 0 bases, there was a span of 8 bases. CDR1 is SGHDN and CDR2 is FVKESK in the germline V gene. The CDR3 is made up of 14 amino acids. The CDR3 DNA reads as TGTGCCAGCAGCCAGCCTACTATGAACACTGAAGCTTTCTTT. Protein product: CASSQPTMNTEAFF.

The J gene is TRBJ1-2, the V gene TRBV10-1; 11 nucleotides line up with TRBD1. The CDR3 has 16 amino acids. Germline loops: CDR1 WNHNN, CDR2 SYGVQD (reference sequence). V shed 9 bases, J shed 4 bases, and the junction held 13 bases outside the gene matches. The CDR3 bases are TGCGCCAGACAAGGGTCCGGCGGGACAGGGGGCTATGGCTACACCTTC. Its translation is CARQGSGGTGGYGYTF.

This chain links TRBV28 with TRBJ2-4, with D perhaps matching TRBD2 (7 bases). Trimming left V 6 bases short and J 1 base short, with 16 bases between. The CDR3 covers 16 residues. Germline V gene lookup returns CDR1 MDHEN and CDR2 SYDVKM. The CDR3 coding sequence is TGTGCCAGCAGGAGGGGGGGTGTAGGTGCCAAAAACATTCAGTACTTC. Translating it yields CASRRGGVGAKNIQYF.

This clonotype has just a few counts. The V gene is TRBV7-9, the J gene TRBJ2-7; no definite D call. There are 15 residues in the CDR3. V lost 8 bases to trimming and J lost 0 bases, with 17 bases between them. Looked up from germline, CDR1 is SEHNR and CDR2 is FQNEAQ (reference sequence). CDR3 loop: CASRPLAPSSYEQYF. The CDR3, as DNA: TGTGCCAGCCGCCCTCTGGCGCCCAGCTCCTACGAGCAGTACTTC.